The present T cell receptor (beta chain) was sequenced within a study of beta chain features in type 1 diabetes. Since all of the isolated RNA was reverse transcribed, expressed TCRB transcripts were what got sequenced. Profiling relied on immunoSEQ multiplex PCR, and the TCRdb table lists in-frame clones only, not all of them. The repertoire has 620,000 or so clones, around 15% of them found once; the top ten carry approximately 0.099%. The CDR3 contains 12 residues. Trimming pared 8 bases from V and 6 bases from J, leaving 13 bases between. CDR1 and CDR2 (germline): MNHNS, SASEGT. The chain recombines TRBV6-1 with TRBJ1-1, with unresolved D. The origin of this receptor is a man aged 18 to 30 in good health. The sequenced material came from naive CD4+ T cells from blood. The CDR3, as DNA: TGTGCCAGCGGGGAGATGAGCGCTGAAGCTTTCTTT. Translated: CASGEMSAEAFF.